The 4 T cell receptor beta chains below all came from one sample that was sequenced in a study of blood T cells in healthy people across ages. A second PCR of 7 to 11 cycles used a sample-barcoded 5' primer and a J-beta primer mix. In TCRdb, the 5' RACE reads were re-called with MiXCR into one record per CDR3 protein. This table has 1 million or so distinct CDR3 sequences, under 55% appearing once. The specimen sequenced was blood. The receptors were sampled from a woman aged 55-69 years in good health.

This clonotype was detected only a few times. CDR3 coding DNA: TGTGCCAGCAGTCGAAGTAGCGGGAGGCCAGATACGCAGTATTTT. This encodes CASSRSSGRPDTQYF. This chain links TRBV27 with TRBJ2-3, with 10 bases aligning to TRBD2. V was clipped by 5 bases and J by 4 bases; unmatched bases: 6. Germline V gene sequence: CDR1 MNHEY, CDR2 SMNVEV (reference sequence). The CDR3 is made up of 15 amino acids.

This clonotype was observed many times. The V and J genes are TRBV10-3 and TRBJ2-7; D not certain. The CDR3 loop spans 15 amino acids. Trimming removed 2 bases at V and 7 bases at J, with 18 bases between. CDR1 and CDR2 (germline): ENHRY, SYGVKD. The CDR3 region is CAISESSPSDREQYF. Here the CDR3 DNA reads TGTGCCATCAGTGAGAGCTCCCCTTCCGATAGAGAGCAGTACTTC.

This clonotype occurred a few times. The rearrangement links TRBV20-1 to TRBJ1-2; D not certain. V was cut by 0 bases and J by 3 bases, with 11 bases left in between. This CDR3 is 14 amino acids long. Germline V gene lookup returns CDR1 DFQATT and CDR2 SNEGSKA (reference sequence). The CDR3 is CSARDRRSDYGYTF. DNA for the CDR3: TGCAGTGCTAGAGATCGACGCTCCGACTATGGCTACACCTTC.

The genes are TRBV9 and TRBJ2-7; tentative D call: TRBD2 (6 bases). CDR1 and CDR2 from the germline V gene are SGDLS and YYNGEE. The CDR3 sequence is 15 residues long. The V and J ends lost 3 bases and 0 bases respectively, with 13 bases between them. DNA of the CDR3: TGTGCCAGCAGCGGGGGAGGAGGAGCCTCCTACGAGCAGTACTTC. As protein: CASSGGGGASYEQYF. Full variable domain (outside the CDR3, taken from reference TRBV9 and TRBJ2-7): DSGVTQTPKHLITATGQRVTLRCSPRSGDLSVYWYQQSLDQGLQFLIQYYNGEERAKGNILERFSAQQFPDLHSELNLSSLELGDSALYFCASSGGGGASYEQYFGPGTRLTVT.